The TCR beta chain described here comes from a study of blood T cell repertoires in COVID-19. Measured with immunoSEQ multiplex PCR; TCRdb has only the in-frame clones, and not every one. The sample contains 85,000 to 130,000 clones, more than 80% of which appear only once. The CDR3 is made up of 16 amino acids. The germline V gene encodes CDR1 SGHRS and CDR2 YFSETQ. The junction had 3 bases not matched to a gene; V was cut back by 0 bases and J by 4 bases. This clonotype was obtained from a woman aged 55-69 years with acute or convalescent COVID-19. J is TRBJ2-7 and V is TRBV5-1; 14 nucleotides line up with TRBD2. Sample: peripheral blood. The CDR3 nucleotides read TGCGCCAGCAGCTTGGGACTAGCGGGAGGGGGGTACGAGCAGTACTTC. Its translation is CASSLGLAGGGYEQYF.